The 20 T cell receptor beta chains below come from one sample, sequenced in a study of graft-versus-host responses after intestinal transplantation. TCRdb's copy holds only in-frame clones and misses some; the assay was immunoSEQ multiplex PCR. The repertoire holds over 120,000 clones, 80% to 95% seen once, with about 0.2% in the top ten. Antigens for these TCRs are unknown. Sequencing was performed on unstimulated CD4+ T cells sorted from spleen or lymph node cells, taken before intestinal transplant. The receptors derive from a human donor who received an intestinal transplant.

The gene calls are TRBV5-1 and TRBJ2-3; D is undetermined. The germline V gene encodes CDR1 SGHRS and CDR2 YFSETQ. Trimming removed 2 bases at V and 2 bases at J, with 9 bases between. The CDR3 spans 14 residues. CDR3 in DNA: TGCGCCAGCAGCTTCGGCTCCCACACAGATACGCAGTATTTT. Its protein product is CASSFGSHTDTQYF.

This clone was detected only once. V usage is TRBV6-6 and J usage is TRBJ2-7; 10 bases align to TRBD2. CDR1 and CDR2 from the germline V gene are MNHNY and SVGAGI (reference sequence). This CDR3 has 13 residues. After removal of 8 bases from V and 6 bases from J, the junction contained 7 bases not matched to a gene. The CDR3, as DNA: TGTGCCAGCTCGCTAGCGGGAGAGGTCGAGCAGTACTTC. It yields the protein CASSLAGEVEQYF.

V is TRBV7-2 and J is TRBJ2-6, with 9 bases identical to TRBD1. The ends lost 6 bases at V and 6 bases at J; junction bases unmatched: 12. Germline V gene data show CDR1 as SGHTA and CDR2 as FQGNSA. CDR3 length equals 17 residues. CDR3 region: CASSHARGQGPANVLTF. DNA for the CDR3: TGTGCCAGCAGTCACGCGCGGGGACAGGGCCCGGCCAACGTCCTGACTTTC.

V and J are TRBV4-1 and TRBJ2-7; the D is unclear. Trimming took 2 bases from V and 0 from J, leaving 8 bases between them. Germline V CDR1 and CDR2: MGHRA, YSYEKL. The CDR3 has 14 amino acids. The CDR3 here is CASSQPAISYEQYF. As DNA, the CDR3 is TGCGCCAGCAGCCAACCGGCTATCTCCTACGAGCAGTACTTC.

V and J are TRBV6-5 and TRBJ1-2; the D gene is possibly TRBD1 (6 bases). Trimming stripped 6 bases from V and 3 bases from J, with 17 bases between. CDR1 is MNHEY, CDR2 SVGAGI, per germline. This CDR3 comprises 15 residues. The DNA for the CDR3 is TGTGCCAGCAGCCCACTTTCGACAGGCTACTATGGCTACACCTTC. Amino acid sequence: CASSPLSTGYYGYTF.

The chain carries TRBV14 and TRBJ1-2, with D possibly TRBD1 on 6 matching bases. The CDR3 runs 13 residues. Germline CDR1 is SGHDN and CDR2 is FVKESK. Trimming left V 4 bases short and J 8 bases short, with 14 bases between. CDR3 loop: CASSPSGAMGYTF. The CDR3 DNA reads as TGTGCCAGCAGCCCTTCGGGGGCTATGGGCTACACCTTC.

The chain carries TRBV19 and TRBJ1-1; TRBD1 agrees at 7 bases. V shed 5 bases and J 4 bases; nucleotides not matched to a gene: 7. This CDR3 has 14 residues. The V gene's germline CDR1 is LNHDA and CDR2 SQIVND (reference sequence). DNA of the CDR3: TGTGCCAGTAGTCCAAGGGACAGAAGCACTGAAGCTTTCTTT. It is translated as CASSPRDRSTEAFF.

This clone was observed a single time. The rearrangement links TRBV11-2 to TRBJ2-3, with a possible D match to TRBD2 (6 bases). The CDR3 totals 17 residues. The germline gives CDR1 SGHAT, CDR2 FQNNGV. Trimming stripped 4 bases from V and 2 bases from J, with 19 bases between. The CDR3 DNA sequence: TGTGCCAGCAGCTACCCCGGGACTCCCATCCCCACAGATACGCAGTATTTT. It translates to CASSYPGTPIPTDTQYF.

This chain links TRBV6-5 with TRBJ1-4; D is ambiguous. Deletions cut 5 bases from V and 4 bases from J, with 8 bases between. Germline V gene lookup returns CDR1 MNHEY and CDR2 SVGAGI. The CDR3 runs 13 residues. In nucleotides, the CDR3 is TGTGCCAGCAGTGCTGACCGTAATGAAAAACTGTTTTTT. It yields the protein CASSADRNEKLFF.

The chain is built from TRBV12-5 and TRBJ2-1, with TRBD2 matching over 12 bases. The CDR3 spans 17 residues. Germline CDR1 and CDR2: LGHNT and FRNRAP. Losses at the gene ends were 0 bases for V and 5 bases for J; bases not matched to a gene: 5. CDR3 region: CASGLVLAGGPNNEQFF. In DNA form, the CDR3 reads TGTGCTAGTGGTTTGGTACTAGCGGGAGGCCCCAACAATGAGCAGTTCTTC.

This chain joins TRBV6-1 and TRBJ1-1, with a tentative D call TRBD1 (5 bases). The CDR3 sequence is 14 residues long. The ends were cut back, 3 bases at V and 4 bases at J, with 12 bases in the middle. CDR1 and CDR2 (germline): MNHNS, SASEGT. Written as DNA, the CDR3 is TGTGCCAGCAGTGAGCAGGGTTTGGGCACTGAAGCTTTCTTT. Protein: CASSEQGLGTEAFF.

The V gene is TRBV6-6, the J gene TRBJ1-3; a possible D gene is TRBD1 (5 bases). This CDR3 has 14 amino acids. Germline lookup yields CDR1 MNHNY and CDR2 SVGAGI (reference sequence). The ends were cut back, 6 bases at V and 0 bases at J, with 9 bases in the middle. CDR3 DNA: TGTGCCAGCAGCCGACAGAGCTCTGGAAACACCATATATTTT. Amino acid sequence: CASSRQSSGNTIYF.

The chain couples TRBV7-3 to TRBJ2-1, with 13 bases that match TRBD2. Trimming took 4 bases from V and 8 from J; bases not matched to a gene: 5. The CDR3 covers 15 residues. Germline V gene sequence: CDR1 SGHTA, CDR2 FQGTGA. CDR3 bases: TGTGCCAGCAGCTCCGGACTAGCGGGAGTCGATGAGCAGTTCTTC. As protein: CASSSGLAGVDEQFF.

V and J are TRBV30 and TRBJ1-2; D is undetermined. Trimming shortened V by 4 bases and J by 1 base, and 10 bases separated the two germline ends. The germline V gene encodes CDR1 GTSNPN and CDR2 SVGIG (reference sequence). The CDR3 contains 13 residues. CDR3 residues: CAWTGGDNYGYTF. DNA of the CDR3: TGTGCCTGGACCGGTGGTGATAACTATGGCTACACCTTC.

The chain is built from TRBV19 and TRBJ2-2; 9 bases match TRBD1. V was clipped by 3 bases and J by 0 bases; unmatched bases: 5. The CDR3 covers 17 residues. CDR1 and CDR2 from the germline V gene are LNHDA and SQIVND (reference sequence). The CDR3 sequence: CASSIWGQGSNTGELFF. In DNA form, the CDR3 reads TGTGCCAGTAGTATTTGGGGACAGGGATCGAACACCGGGGAGCTGTTTTTT.

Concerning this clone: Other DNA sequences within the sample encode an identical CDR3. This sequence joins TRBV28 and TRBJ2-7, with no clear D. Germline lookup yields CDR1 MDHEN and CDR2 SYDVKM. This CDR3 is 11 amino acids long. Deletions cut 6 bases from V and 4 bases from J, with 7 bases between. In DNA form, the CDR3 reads TGTGCCAGCAGCTTGACATACGAGCAGTACTTC. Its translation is CASSLTYEQYF.

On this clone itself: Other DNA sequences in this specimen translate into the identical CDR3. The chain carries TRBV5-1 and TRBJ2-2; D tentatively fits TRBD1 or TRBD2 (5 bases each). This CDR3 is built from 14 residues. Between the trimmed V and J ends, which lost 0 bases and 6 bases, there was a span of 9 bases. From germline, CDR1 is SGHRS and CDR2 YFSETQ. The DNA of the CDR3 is TGCGCCAGCAGCTTGGGTGGGGACCCCGGGGAGCTGTTTTTT. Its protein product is CASSLGGDPGELFF.

CDR3 in amino acids: CASSPGLGGSYEQYF. Written as DNA, the CDR3 is TGTGCCAGCAGCCCCGGACTAGGCGGGTCTTACGAGCAGTACTTC. This chain links TRBV9 with TRBJ2-7, with 7 bases lining up with TRBD2. The CDR3 is made up of 15 amino acids. Germline V gene sequence: CDR1 SGDLS, CDR2 YYNGEE. The J segment lost 4 bases and the V segment lost 4 bases, leaving 11 bases of the junction unmatched.

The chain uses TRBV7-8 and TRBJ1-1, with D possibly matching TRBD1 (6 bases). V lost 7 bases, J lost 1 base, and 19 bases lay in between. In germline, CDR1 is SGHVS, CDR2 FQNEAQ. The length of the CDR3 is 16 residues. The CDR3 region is CASNPRRGGWNTEAFF. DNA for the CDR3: TGTGCCAGCAACCCGCGGAGGGGGGGATGGAACACTGAAGCTTTCTTT. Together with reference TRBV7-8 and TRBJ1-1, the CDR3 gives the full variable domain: GAGVSQSPRYKVAKRGQDVALRCDPISGHVSLFWYQQALGQGPEFLTYFQNEAQLDKSGLPSDRFFAERPEGSVSTLKIQRTQQEDSAVYLCASNPRRGGWNTEAFFGQGTRLTVV.

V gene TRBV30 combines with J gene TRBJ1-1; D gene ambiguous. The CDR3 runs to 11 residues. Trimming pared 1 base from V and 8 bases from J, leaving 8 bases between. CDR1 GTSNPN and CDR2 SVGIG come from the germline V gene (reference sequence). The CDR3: CAWSAGGEAFF. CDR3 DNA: TGTGCCTGGAGTGCTGGAGGAGAAGCTTTCTTT. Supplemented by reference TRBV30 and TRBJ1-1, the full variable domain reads SQTIHQWPATLVQPVGSPLSLECTVEGTSNPNLYWYRQAAGRGLQLLFYSVGIGQISSEVPQNLSASRPQDRQFILSSKKLLLSDSGFYLCAWSAGGEAFFGQGTRLTVV.